This T cell receptor (beta chain) was observed in a study of control samples from healthy donors and cancer patients. Method: immunoSEQ multiplex PCR; TCRdb's copy keeps in-frame clones and lacks some. Of approximately 28,000 clones listed, 75% to 95% are singletons. The CDR3 is 15 residues long. V lost 3 bases, J lost 7 bases, and 4 bases stayed unmatched. Germline V gene data show CDR1 as LNHDA and CDR2 as SQIVND (reference sequence). The J gene is TRBJ1-5, the V gene TRBV19; TRBD1 agrees at 12 bases. The receptor comes from a man aged 50-59 years with lung cancer. The specimen sequenced was PBMCs. CDR3 protein: CASSIGTGGEQPQHF. DNA for the CDR3: TGTGCCAGTAGTATCGGGACAGGGGGCGAACAGCCCCAGCATTTT.